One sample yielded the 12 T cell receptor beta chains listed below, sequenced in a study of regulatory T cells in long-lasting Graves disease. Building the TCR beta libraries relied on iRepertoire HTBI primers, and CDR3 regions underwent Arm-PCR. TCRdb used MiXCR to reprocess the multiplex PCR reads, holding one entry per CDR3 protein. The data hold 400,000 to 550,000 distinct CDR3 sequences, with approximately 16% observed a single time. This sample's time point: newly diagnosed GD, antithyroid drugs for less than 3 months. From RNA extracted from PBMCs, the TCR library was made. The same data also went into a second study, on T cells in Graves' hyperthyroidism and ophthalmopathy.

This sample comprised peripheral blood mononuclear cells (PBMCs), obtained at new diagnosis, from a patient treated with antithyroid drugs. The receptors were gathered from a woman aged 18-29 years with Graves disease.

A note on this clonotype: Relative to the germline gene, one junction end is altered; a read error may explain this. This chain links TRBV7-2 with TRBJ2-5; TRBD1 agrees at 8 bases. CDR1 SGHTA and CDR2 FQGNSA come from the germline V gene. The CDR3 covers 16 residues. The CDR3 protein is CASSQEGTGHSETQYF. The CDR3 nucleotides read TGCGCCAGCAGCCAAGAGGGGACAGGCCACTCTGAGACCCAGTACTTC.

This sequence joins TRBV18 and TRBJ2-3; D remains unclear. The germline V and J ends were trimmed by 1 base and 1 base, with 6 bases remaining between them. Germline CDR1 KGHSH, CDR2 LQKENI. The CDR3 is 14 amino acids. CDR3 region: CASSPQQGTDTQYF. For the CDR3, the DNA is TGTGCCAGCTCACCACAGCAGGGCACAGATACGCAGTATTTT.

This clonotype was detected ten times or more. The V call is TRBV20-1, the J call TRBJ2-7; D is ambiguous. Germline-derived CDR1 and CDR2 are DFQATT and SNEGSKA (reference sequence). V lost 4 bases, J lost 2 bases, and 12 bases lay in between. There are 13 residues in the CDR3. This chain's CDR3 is CSAMSRATYEQYF. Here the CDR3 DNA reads TGCAGTGCTATGAGCCGGGCCACCTACGAGCAGTACTTC.

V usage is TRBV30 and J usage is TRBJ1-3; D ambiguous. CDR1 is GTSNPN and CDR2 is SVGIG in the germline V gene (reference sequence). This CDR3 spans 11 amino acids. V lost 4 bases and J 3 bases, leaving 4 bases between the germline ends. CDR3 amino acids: CAWNGGNTIYF. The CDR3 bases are TGTGCCTGGAATGGTGGAAACACCATATATTTT.

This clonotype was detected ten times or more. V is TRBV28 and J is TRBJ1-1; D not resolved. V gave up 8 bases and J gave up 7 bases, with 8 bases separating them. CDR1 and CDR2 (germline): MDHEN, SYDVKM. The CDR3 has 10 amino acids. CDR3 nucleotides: TGTGCCAGCGGCCCAGGTGAAGCTTTCTTT. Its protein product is CASGPGEAFF.

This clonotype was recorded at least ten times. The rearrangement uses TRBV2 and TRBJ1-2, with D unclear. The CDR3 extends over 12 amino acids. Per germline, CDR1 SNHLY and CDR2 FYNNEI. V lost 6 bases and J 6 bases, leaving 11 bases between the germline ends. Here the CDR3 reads CASSTGVHGYTF. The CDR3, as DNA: TGTGCCAGCAGCACCGGGGTCCATGGCTACACCTTC.

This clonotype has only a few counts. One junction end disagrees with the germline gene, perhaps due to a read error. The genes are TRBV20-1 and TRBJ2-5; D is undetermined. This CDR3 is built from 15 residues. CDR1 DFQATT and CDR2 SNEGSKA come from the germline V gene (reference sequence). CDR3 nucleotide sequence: TGCAGCGCTAGACCAAGGGCCCTCCTACAAGAGACCCAGTACTTC. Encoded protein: CSARPRALLQETQYF.

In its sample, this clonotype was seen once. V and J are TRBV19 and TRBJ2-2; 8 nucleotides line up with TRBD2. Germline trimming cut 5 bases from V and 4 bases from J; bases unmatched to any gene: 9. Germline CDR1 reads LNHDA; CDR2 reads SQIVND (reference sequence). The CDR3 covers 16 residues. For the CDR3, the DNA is TGTGCCAGTAGTCCAAACGGGAGGGGTGGCACCGGGGAGCTGTTTTTT. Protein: CASSPNGRGGTGELFF.

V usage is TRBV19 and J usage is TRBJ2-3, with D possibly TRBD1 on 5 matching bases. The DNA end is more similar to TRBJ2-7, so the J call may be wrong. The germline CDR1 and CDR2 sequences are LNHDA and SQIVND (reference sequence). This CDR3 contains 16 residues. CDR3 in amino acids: CASSINSDRTLYEQYF. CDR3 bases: TGTGCCAGTAGTATAAATTCTGACAGAACTCTCTACGAGCAGTACTTC.

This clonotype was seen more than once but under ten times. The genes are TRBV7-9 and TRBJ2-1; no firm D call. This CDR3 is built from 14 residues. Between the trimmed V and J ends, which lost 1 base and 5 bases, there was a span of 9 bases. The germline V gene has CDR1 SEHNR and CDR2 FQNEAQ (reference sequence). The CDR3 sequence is CASSLGAKHNEQFF. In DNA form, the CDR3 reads TGTGCCAGCAGCTTAGGGGCTAAACACAATGAGCAGTTCTTC.

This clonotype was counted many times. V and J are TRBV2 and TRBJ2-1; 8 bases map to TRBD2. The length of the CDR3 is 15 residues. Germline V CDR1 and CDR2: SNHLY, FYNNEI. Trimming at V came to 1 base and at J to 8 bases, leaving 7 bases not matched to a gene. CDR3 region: CASSEGKREWDEQFF. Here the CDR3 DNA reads TGTGCCAGCAGTGAAGGCAAGCGGGAGTGGGATGAGCAGTTCTTC.

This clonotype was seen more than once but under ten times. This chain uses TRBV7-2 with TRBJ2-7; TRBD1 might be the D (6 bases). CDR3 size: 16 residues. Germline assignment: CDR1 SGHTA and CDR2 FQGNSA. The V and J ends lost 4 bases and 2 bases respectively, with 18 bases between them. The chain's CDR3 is CASSSFPTGQAYEQYF. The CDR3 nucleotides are TGTGCCAGCAGCTCTTTTCCCACGGGACAAGCCTACGAGCAGTACTTC.